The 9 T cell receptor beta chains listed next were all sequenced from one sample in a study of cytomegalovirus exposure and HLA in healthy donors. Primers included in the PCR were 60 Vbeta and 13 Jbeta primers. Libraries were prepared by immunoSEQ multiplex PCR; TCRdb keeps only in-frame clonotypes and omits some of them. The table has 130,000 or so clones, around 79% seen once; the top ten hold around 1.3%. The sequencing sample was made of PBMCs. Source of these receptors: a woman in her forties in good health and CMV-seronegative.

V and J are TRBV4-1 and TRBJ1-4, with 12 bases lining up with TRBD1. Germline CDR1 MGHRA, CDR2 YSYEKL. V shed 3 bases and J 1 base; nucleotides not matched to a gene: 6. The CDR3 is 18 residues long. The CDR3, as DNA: TGCGCCAGCAGCCACCGGGACAGGGGGCTTGAAACTAATGAAAAACTGTTTTTT. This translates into CASSHRDRGLETNEKLFF.

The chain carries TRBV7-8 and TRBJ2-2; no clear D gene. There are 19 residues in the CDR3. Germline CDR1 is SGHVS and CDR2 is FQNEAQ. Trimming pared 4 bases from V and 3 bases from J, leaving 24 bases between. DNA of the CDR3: TGTGCCAGCAGCTACCCCGAGACCCTGGAATACAGTGACACCGGGGAGCTGTTTTTT. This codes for CASSYPETLEYSDTGELFF.

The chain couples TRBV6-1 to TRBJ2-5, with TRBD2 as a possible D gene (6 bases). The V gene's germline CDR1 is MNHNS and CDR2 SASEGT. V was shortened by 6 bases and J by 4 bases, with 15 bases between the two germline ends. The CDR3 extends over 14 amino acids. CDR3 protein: CASSPRAGLETQYF. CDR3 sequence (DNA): TGTGCCAGCAGCCCAAGAGCGGGTTTAGAGACCCAGTACTTC.

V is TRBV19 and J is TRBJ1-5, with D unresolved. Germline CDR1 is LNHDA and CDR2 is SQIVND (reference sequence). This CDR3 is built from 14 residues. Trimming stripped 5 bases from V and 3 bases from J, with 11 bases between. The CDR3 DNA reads TGTGCCAGTAGTCTCGAGCCATTCAATCAGCCCCAGCATTTT. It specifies CASSLEPFNQPQHF.

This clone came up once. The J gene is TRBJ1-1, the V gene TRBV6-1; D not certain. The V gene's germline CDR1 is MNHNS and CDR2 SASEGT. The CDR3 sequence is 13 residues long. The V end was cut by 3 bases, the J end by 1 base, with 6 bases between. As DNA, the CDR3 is TGTGCCAGCAGTGAGGCTTCGAACACTGAAGCTTTCTTT. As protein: CASSEASNTEAFF.

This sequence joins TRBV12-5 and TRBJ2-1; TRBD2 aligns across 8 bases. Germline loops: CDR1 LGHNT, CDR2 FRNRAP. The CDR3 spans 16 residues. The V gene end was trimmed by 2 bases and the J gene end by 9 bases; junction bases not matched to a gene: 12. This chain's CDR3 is CASGLRVVTSGSEQFF. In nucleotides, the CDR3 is TGTGCTAGTGGTTTGCGGGTAGTCACTAGCGGTAGTGAGCAGTTCTTC.

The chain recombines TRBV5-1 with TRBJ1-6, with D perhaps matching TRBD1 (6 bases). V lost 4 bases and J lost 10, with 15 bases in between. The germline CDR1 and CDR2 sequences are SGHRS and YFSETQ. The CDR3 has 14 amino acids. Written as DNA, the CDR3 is TGCGCCAGCAGCATAGGACAGATTAGGTCACCCCTCCACTTT. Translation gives CASSIGQIRSPLHF.

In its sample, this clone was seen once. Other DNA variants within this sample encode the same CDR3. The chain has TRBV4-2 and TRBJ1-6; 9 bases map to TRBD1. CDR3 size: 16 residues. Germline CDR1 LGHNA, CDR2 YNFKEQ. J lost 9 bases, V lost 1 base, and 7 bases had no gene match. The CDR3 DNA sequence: TGTGCCAGCAGCCAAGTGAGGGGACAGGGTTTTTCACCCCTCCACTTT. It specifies CASSQVRGQGFSPLHF.

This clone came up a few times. CDR3 region: CASSVGGSTNYGYTF. CDR3 nucleotides: TGTGCCAGCAGCGTAGGGGGCAGTACTAACTATGGCTACACCTTC. This sequence joins TRBV25-1 and TRBJ1-2; 7 bases are a match to TRBD1. V trimming: 6 bases; J trimming: 0 bases; junction bases outside the gene matches: 7. Per the germline V gene, CDR1 is MGHDK and CDR2 is SYGVNS. CDR3 length: 15 residues.